The 25 T cell receptor beta chains below come from one sample, sequenced in a study of T cells after yellow fever vaccination. TCRdb re-called the 5' RACE reads with MiXCR, one entry per CDR3 protein. In the table there are approximately 510,000 distinct CDR3 sequences, around a fifth of which are singletons. The sequencing here drew on PBMCs, taken more than 20 days after the first yellow fever vaccination. The origin of the receptors is a man aged 18-30 years who received the YFV17D yellow fever vaccine.

The rearrangement uses TRBV4-3 and TRBJ1-1, with 8 positions matching TRBD1. V shed 3 bases and J 3 bases; nucleotides not matched to a gene: 9. There are 16 residues in the CDR3. CDR1 is LGHNA, CDR2 YSLEER, per germline. CDR3 residues: CASSQSPGTGDTEAFF. CDR3 coding DNA: TGCGCCAGCAGCCAGTCCCCCGGGACAGGAGACACTGAAGCTTTCTTT.

This clonotype was observed a few times. CDR3 DNA sequence: TGCGCCAGCAGCAAGGGGGGAGGTAACCCTCCTGGCTACACCTTC. It translates to CASSKGGGNPPGYTF. The rearrangement links TRBV4-1 to TRBJ1-2; TRBD1 is a possible D gene (6 bases). V lost 5 bases and J 7 bases, leaving 20 bases between the germline ends. This CDR3 contains 15 residues. Germline lookup yields CDR1 MGHRA and CDR2 YSYEKL.

The V and J genes are TRBV9 and TRBJ2-3; D is uncertain. CDR1 is SGDLS and CDR2 is YYNGEE in the germline V gene. The V end was cut by 0 bases, the J end by 1 base, with 15 bases between. CDR3 length equals 17 residues. The CDR3 sequence is CASSVAGQNRGTDTQYF. Here the CDR3 DNA reads TGTGCCAGCAGCGTAGCGGGTCAAAACCGGGGCACAGATACGCAGTATTTT.

A few counts support this clonotype. This rearrangement joins TRBV20-1 to TRBJ1-1; D is uncertain. This CDR3 spans 12 amino acids. CDR1 is DFQATT, CDR2 SNEGSKA, per germline (reference sequence). V gave up 5 bases and J gave up 1 base, with 8 bases separating them. This chain's CDR3 is CSALTENTEAFF. Written as DNA, the CDR3 is TGCAGTGCTTTAACAGAGAACACTGAAGCTTTCTTT.

This clonotype showed up just a few times. The chain links TRBV6-1 to TRBJ2-3; 8 bases are shared with TRBD1. The CDR3 runs 16 residues. Losses at the gene ends were 5 bases for V and 4 bases for J; bases not matched to a gene: 11. Germline assignment: CDR1 MNHNS and CDR2 SASEGT. DNA of the CDR3: TGTGCCAGCAGTCAGACAGGGGTACTCCTGGCAGATACGCAGTATTTT. Translating gives CASSQTGVLLADTQYF.

There are a few counts of this clonotype. The rearrangement joins TRBV20-1 to TRBJ2-5; 14 positions agree with TRBD2. The CDR3 is 14 residues long. The germline CDR1 and CDR2 sequences are DFQATT and SNEGSKA (reference sequence). Trimming took 3 bases from V and 12 from J; bases not matched to a gene: 9. The CDR3, as DNA: TGCAGTGCTAGGGTGACTAGCGGGGGGGCGATCGAGTACTTC. This encodes CSARVTSGGAIEYF.

This chain uses TRBV4-3 with TRBJ2-1; 7 bases are a match to TRBD2. The CDR3 consists of 18 residues. The V gene end was trimmed by 2 bases and the J gene end by 4 bases; junction bases not matched to a gene: 14. Germline V gene data show CDR1 as LGHNA and CDR2 as YSLEER. The CDR3 sequence is CASSQNIFGEGLYNEQFF. The DNA for the CDR3 is TGCGCCAGCAGCCAAAATATCTTCGGGGAGGGGCTTTACAATGAGCAGTTCTTC.

V and J are TRBV5-1 and TRBJ1-6; 10 bases map to TRBD1. This CDR3 spans 16 amino acids. CDR1 and CDR2 (germline): SGHRS, YFSETQ. V was pared by 0 bases and J by 4 bases, with 1 base of the junction left unmatched. The CDR3: CASSLVGQGYNSPLHF. The CDR3 bases are TGCGCCAGCAGCTTGGTGGGACAGGGGTATAATTCACCCCTCCACTTT.

This clonotype turned up a few times. The chain is built from TRBV11-2 and TRBJ2-7; TRBD2 matches at 7 bases. J lost 3 bases, V lost 4 bases, and 15 bases had no gene match. CDR3 length: 17 amino acids. CDR1 is SGHAT, CDR2 FQNNGV, per germline. The chain's CDR3 is CASSSNRGRRDDYEQYV. CDR3 coding DNA: TGTGCCAGCAGCTCTAACCGCGGGAGACGCGACGACTACGAGCAGTACGTC.

A remark on this clonotype: Since a much larger clone is just one base distant, this may be a read error. This chain links TRBV10-3 with TRBJ1-1; 7 bases are a match to TRBD1. The J segment lost 0 bases and the V segment lost 10 bases, leaving 5 bases of the junction unmatched. This CDR3 comprises 13 residues. The germline V gene has CDR1 ENHRY and CDR2 SYGVKD. The CDR3 spells CASNRGMNTEAFF. CDR3 DNA sequence: TGTGCCAGCAACAGGGGCATGAACACTGAAGCTTTCTTT.

This clonotype was counted many times. V gene TRBV27 combines with J gene TRBJ2-7; 11 positions agree with TRBD2. This CDR3 is built from 16 residues. J gave up 0 bases and V 4 bases, and 5 bases lay outside the gene matches. CDR1 and CDR2 from the germline V gene are MNHEY and SMNVEV (reference sequence). The CDR3 sequence is CASSSRLAGPSYEQYF. The CDR3 nucleotides read TGTGCCAGCAGTTCCCGACTAGCGGGGCCCTCCTACGAGCAGTACTTC.

This clonotype has more than one count but fewer than ten. As DNA, the CDR3 is TGCGCCAGCAGCCAAGATCGGGTTAGGACAGTAACTAATGAAAAACTGTTTTTT. Its translation is CASSQDRVRTVTNEKLFF. The chain carries TRBV4-3 and TRBJ1-4; possibly TRBD1 for D (6 bases). The germline gives CDR1 LGHNA, CDR2 YSLEER. This CDR3 spans 18 amino acids. V lost 0 bases to trimming and J lost 1 base, with 15 bases between them.

This clonotype was recorded a few times. This chain uses TRBV7-2 with TRBJ1-2; D is ambiguous. Trimming stripped 5 bases from V and 4 bases from J, with 14 bases between. There are 14 residues in the CDR3. Germline V gene sequence: CDR1 SGHTA, CDR2 FQGNSA. In DNA, the CDR3 is TGTGCCAGCAGCCCCGCAGGCCCATTCTATGGCTACACCTTC. Translating gives CASSPAGPFYGYTF.

In this sample, this clonotype turned up once. CDR3 in DNA: TGCAGTGCTAGAACCCCCATGCGCGGGGGACAAGAGACCCAGTACTTC. Protein sequence: CSARTPMRGGQETQYF. The chain is built from TRBV20-1 and TRBJ2-5; 7 bases are shared with TRBD2. Looked up from germline, CDR1 is DFQATT and CDR2 is SNEGSKA (reference sequence). V was pared by 2 bases and J by 2 bases, with 11 bases of the junction left unmatched. The CDR3 length is 16 residues.

The chain couples TRBV12-3 or TRBV12-4 to TRBJ1-5; TRBD1 is a possible D gene (6 bases). The CDR3 extends over 14 amino acids. Trimming shortened V by 6 bases and J by 4 bases, and 13 bases separated the two germline ends. The CDR3 nucleotides are TGTGCCAGCAGAACAGGGACTTCTAATCAGCCCCAGCATTTT. Amino acids: CASRTGTSNQPQHF.

The genes are TRBV29-1 and TRBJ1-2; tentative D call: TRBD1 (5 bases). Germline V gives CDR1 SQVTM, CDR2 ANQGSEA. The germline V and J ends were trimmed by 6 bases and 7 bases, with 9 bases remaining between them. The CDR3 contains 10 residues. CDR3 residues: CSVQTVGYTF. The CDR3 coding sequence is TGCAGCGTCCAGACAGTTGGCTACACCTTC.

The gene calls are TRBV20-1 and TRBJ1-6; tentative D call: TRBD1 (5 bases). CDR1 and CDR2 (germline): DFQATT, SNEGSKA (reference sequence). This CDR3 has 16 residues. Between the trimmed V and J ends, which lost 1 base and 7 bases, there was a span of 17 bases. The DNA for the CDR3 is TGCAGTGCTAGAGTTGTGGGACCTGGAGGGAATTCACCCCTCCACTTT. Its translation: CSARVVGPGGNSPLHF.

This clonotype was detected a few times. This rearrangement joins TRBV7-9 to TRBJ2-7, with 10 bases fitting TRBD1. The ends lost 5 bases at V and 2 bases at J; junction bases unmatched: 9. Germline-derived CDR1 and CDR2 are SEHNR and FQNEAQ (reference sequence). This CDR3 is 16 amino acids long. The CDR3, as DNA: TGTGCCAGCAGCACATACTCCGGGACAGGGGCCTACGAGCAGTACTTC. As protein: CASSTYSGTGAYEQYF. The full variable domain, rest sourced from reference TRBV7-9 and TRBJ2-7, is DTGVSQNPRHKITKRGQNVTFRCDPISEHNRLYWYRQTLGQGPEFLTYFQNEAQLEKSRLLSDRFSAERPKGSFSTLEIQRTEQGDSAMYLCASSTYSGTGAYEQYFGPGTRLTVT.

The rearrangement uses TRBV7-9 and TRBJ2-3, with 12 bases matching TRBD2. Germline CDR1 and CDR2: SEHNR and FQNEAQ (reference sequence). The CDR3 length is 17 residues. V shed 4 bases and J 6 bases; nucleotides not matched to a gene: 11. The DNA for the CDR3 is TGTGCCAGCAGCTCAGGGACTAGCGGGTTTAGGGGGGATACGCAGTATTTT. This translates into CASSSGTSGFRGDTQYF.

This clonotype was seen more than once but under ten times. The chain links TRBV14 to TRBJ2-5; D not certain. V was shortened by 3 bases and J by 0 bases, with 17 bases between the two germline ends. From germline, CDR1 is SGHDN and CDR2 FVKESK. This CDR3 is 17 amino acids long. CDR3 bases: TGTGCCAGCAGCCACCAAAGCCGGACCAGGTACCAAGAGACCCAGTACTTC. Encoded protein: CASSHQSRTRYQETQYF.

The rearrangement uses TRBV5-6 and TRBJ1-4; D unclear. Germline V gives CDR1 SGHDT, CDR2 YYEEEE. The V end was cut by 1 base, the J end by 10 bases, with 11 bases between. The length of the CDR3 is 13 residues. CDR3 sequence: CASSLREAGKLFF. Here the CDR3 DNA reads TGTGCCAGCAGCTTGAGGGAGGCCGGAAAACTGTTTTTT.

This clonotype turned up a few times. The chain links TRBV6-1 to TRBJ1-5, with D possibly being TRBD1 (6 bases). V lost 3 bases to trimming and J lost 3 bases, with 9 bases between them. Germline CDR1 and CDR2: MNHNS and SASEGT. The CDR3 loop spans 14 amino acids. The CDR3 loop reads CASSETGNNQPQHF. The CDR3 bases are TGTGCCAGCAGTGAGACAGGTAACAATCAGCCCCAGCATTTT.

J is TRBJ1-2 and V is TRBV27, with TRBD1 matching over 7 bases. The CDR3 spans 15 residues. CDR1 is MNHEY and CDR2 is SMNVEV in the germline V gene (reference sequence). V was pared by 3 bases and J by 7 bases, with 11 bases of the junction left unmatched. As DNA, the CDR3 is TGTGCCAGCAGTTTGACCGTGACAGGGAGTAGTGGCTACACCTTC. Translation: CASSLTVTGSSGYTF.

This clonotype was seen only a few times. The chain couples TRBV4-1 to TRBJ1-5; D unclear. The V end was cut by 2 bases, the J end by 6 bases, with 20 bases between. Germline values: CDR1 MGHRA, CDR2 YSYEKL. The CDR3 has 17 amino acids. This CDR3 reads CASSQYKTDPASQPQHF. The CDR3 DNA sequence: TGCGCCAGCAGCCAATATAAAACGGACCCAGCCAGTCAGCCCCAGCATTTT.

The chain recombines TRBV11-2 with TRBJ1-1, with no clear D. Trimming took 5 bases from V and 1 from J, leaving 17 bases between them. The length of the CDR3 is 16 residues. The germline V gene has CDR1 SGHAT and CDR2 FQNNGV. The DNA for the CDR3 is TGTGCCAGCAGCCGAGTCATGGGCAGACAGAACACTGAAGCTTTCTTT. It translates to CASSRVMGRQNTEAFF. Together with reference TRBV11-2 and TRBJ1-1, the CDR3 gives the full variable domain: EAGVAQSPRYKIIEKRQSVAFWCNPISGHATLYWYQQILGQGPKLLIQFQNNGVVDDSQLPKDRFSAERLKGVDSTLKIQPAKLEDSAVYLCASSRVMGRQNTEAFFGQGTRLTVV.